This T cell receptor (beta chain) is from a study of CD8+ T cells in alopecia areata. The study, taken as a whole, reports: Lesional scalp exceeded normal scalp in clonality, especially in alopecia totalis/universalis.

The V end was cut by 2 bases, the J end by 4 bases, with 11 bases between. The CDR3 spans 14 residues. As for this clone: The target antigen is unknown.

Extraction and reverse transcription of RNA yielded cDNA as the sequencing template. Assay used: immunoSEQ multiplex PCR; TCRdb lists only in-frame clones, some missing. The sample holds around 35,000 clones, approximately 58% seen once. The genes are TRBV23-1 and TRBJ1-2; D might be TRBD1 (5 bases). TRBV23-1 is flagged as an ORF with uncertain function. The receptor was derived from a human donor with alopecia areata. What was sequenced was NKG2D-high CD8+ T cells sorted from blood. Written as DNA, the CDR3 is TGCGCCAGCAGTCAACAGGGACTCTCCTATGGCTACACCTTC. The encoded protein is CASSQQGLSYGYTF.